Shown below are 5 T cell receptor beta chains from a single sample sequenced in a study of T cells after yellow fever vaccination. MiXCR was run by TCRdb on the 5' RACE reads, yielding one entry per CDR3 protein. The table lists 300,000 to 350,000 distinct CDR3 sequences, roughly 10% of them singletons. The input for sequencing was CD4+ T cells sorted from PBMCs, taken 45 days after the yellow fever booster vaccination. The receptors were gathered from a man younger than 35 who received the YFV17D yellow fever vaccine.

This clonotype was recorded many times. This rearrangement joins TRBV18 to TRBJ2-7; no firm D call. Germline V gene lookup returns CDR1 KGHSH and CDR2 LQKENI. V lost 2 bases, J lost 2 bases, and 7 bases lay in between. The CDR3 is 13 residues long. CDR3 sequence reads: CASSPKAAYEQYF. The CDR3 DNA is TGTGCCAGCTCACCAAAGGCGGCCTACGAGCAGTACTTC.

The chain uses TRBV11-2 and TRBJ2-5; D perhaps matches TRBD2 (5 bases). Germline values: CDR1 SGHAT, CDR2 FQNNGV. V gave up 4 bases and J gave up 1 base, with 22 bases separating them. The CDR3 is made up of 18 amino acids. CDR3 sequence reads: CASSSRGFLSSSQETQYF. The DNA for the CDR3 is TGTGCCAGCAGCTCTAGAGGGTTTCTGTCTAGCAGCCAAGAGACCCAGTACTTC.

This clonotype was seen a few times. V is TRBV13 and J is TRBJ2-7, with 7 nucleotides matching TRBD2. V gave up 5 bases and J gave up 5 bases; unmatched junction bases: 12. Germline assignment: CDR1 PRHDT and CDR2 FYEKMQ (reference sequence). The CDR3 length is 15 residues. The CDR3 sequence: CASSTTRGAGDEQYF. CDR3 DNA: TGTGCCAGCAGCACGACCAGAGGGGCGGGGGACGAGCAGTACTTC.

This clonotype showed up just a few times. The chain uses TRBV7-2 and TRBJ2-6; D might be TRBD1 (6 bases). CDR1 is SGHTA and CDR2 is FQGNSA in the germline V gene. V gave up 3 bases and J gave up 0 bases, with 18 bases separating them. The CDR3 is made up of 19 amino acids. The CDR3 nucleotides are TGTGCCAGCAGCTTGGATTGGGCCGAGGGGGTCTCTGGGGCCAACGTCCTGACTTTC. Translating it yields CASSLDWAEGVSGANVLTF. The whole variable domain, filled in from reference TRBV7-2 and TRBJ2-6, reads GAGVSQSPSNKVTEKGKDVELRCDPISGHTALYWYRQSLGQGLEFLIYFQGNSAPDKSGLPSDRFSAERTGGSVSTLTIQRTQQEDSAVYLCASSLDWAEGVSGANVLTFGAGSRLTVL.

The J gene is TRBJ2-6, the V gene TRBV5-6; a weak D match, TRBD1 (6 bases). This CDR3 is 16 amino acids long. Trimming removed 4 bases at V and 4 bases at J, with 15 bases between. CDR1 SGHDT and CDR2 YYEEEE come from the germline V gene. The CDR3 DNA is TGTGCCAGCAGCCGACCGCTGACAGGAGGGGCCAACGTCCTGACTTTC. Its translation is CASSRPLTGGANVLTF.